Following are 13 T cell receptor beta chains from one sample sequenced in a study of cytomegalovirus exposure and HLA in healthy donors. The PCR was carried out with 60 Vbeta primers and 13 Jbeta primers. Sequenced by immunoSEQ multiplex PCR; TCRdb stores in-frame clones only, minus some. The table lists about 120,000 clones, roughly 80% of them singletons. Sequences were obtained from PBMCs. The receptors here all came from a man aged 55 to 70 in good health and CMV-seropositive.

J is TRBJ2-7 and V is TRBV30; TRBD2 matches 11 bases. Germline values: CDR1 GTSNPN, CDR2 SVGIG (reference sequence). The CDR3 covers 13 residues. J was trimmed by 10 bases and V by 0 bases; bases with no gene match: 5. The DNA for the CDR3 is TGTGCCTGGAGTGTAAGTACTAGCGGGAGACAGTACTTC. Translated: CAWSVSTSGRQYF.

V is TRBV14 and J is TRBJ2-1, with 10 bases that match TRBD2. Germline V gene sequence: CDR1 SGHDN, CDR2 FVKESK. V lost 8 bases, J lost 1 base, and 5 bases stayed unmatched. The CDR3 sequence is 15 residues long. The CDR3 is CASATSGRSYNEQFF. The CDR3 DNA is TGTGCCAGCGCGACTAGCGGGCGATCCTACAATGAGCAGTTCTTC.

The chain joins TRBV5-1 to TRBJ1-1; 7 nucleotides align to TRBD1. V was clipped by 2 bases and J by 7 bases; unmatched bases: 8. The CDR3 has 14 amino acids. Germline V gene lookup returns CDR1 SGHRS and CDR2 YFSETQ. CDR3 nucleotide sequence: TGCGCCAGCAGCTTCGGACAGGCCGATATTGAAGCTTTCTTT. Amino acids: CASSFGQADIEAFF. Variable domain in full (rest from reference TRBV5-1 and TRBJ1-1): KAGVTQTPRYLIKTRGQQVTLSCSPISGHRSVSWYQQTPGQGLQFLFEYFSETQRNKGNFPGRFSGRQFSNSRSEMNVSTLELGDSALYLCASSFGQADIEAFFGQGTRLTVV.

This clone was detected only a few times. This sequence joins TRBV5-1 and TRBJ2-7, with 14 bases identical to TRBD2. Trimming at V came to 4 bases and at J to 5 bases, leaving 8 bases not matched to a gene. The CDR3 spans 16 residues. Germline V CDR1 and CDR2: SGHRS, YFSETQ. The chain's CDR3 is CASSRGLAGVGDEQYF. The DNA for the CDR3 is TGCGCCAGCAGCCGGGGACTAGCGGGAGTTGGGGACGAGCAGTACTTC.

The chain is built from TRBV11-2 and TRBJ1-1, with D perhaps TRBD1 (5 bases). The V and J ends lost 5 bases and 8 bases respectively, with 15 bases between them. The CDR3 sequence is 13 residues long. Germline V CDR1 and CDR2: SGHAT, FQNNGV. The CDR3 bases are TGTGCCAGCAGCCCTCAGGGAGGGCAAGAAGCTTTCTTT. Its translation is CASSPQGGQEAFF.

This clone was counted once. The DNA of the CDR3 is TGTGCCAGCAGCTTAAGGGGGTCGAGCTCCTATAATTCACCCCTCCACTTT. Amino acids: CASSLRGSSSYNSPLHF. The chain has TRBV5-6 and TRBJ1-6; D may be TRBD1 (6 bases). This CDR3 spans 17 amino acids. Trimming stripped 2 bases from V and 0 bases from J, with 12 bases between. Germline V gives CDR1 SGHDT, CDR2 YYEEEE.

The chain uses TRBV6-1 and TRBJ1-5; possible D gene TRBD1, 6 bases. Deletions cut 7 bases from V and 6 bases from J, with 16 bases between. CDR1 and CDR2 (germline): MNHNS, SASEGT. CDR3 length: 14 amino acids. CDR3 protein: CASNDGTIGQPQHF. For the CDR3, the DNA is TGTGCCAGCAACGACGGGACAATCGGTCAGCCCCAGCATTTT.

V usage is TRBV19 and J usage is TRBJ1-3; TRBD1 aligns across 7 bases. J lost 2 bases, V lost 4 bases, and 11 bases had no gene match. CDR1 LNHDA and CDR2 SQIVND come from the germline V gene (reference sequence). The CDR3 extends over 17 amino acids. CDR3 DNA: TGTGCCAGTAGTACCGCACTACAGGGGAGCCCTGGAAACACCATATATTTT. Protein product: CASSTALQGSPGNTIYF.

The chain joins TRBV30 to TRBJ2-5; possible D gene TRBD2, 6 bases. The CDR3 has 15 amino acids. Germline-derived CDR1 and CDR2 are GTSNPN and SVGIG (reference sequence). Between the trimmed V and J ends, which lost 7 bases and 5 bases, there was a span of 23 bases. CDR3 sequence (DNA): TGTGCCTCGTGGCGGGGACCCAACACCGGGGAGACCCAGTACTTC. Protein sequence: CASWRGPNTGETQYF.

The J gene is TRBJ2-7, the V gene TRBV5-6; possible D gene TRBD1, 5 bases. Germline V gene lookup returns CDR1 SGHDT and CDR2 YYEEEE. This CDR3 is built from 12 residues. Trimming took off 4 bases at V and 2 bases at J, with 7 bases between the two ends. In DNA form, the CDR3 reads TGTGCCAGCAGCAGGGGCCCCTACGAGCAGTACTTC. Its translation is CASSRGPYEQYF.

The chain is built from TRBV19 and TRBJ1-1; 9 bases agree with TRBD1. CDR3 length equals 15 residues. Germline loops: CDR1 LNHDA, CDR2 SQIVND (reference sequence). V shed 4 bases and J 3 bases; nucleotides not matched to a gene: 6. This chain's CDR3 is CASSTQQGAYTEAFF. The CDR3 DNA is TGTGCCAGTAGTACCCAACAGGGGGCTTACACTGAAGCTTTCTTT.

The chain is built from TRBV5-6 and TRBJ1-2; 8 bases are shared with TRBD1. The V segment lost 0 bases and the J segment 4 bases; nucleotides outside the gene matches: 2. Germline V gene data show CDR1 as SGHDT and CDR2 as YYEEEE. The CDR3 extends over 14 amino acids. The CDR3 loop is CASSLGQGIYGYTF. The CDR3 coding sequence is TGTGCCAGCAGCTTGGGACAGGGGATCTATGGCTACACCTTC.

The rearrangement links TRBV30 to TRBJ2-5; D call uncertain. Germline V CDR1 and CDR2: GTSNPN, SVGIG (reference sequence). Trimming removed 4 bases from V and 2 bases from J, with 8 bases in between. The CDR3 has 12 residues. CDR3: CAWTGPQETQYF. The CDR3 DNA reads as TGTGCCTGGACCGGTCCTCAAGAGACCCAGTACTTC.